Listed here are 7 T cell receptor beta chains from one sample, sequenced in a study of T-cell memory formation after mild COVID-19. Each CDR3 protein gets one entry after TCRdb re-called the 5' RACE reads with MiXCR. The repertoire holds hundreds of thousands of distinct CDR3 sequences, with approximately 16% as singletons. Sequencing used PBMCs or a T cell subset sorted from them (not recorded which). Receptors were obtained from a man aged 18 to 30 who had mild COVID-19 (a few samples of this study predate the infection). Cell type and time point are not known.

The chain is built from TRBV29-1 and TRBJ1-1; possible D gene TRBD1, 5 bases. This CDR3 is built from 13 residues. V was shortened by 2 bases and J by 2 bases, with 9 bases between the two germline ends. Germline V CDR1 and CDR2: SQVTM, ANQGSEA. The CDR3 spells CSVEQGLNTEAFF. The CDR3 DNA reads TGCAGCGTTGAACAGGGACTAAACACTGAAGCTTTCTTT.

This chain uses TRBV7-2 with TRBJ1-6; perhaps TRBD1 as D (6 bases). Trimming removed 5 bases from V and 5 bases from J, with 10 bases in between. Germline CDR1 and CDR2: SGHTA and FQGNSA. The CDR3 length is 14 residues. CDR3 nucleotide sequence: TGTGCCAGCAGCCCCCACAGGGATAATTCACCCCTCCACTTT. It specifies CASSPHRDNSPLHF.

This clonotype came up a few times. J is TRBJ2-5 and V is TRBV2, with TRBD1 as a possible D gene (6 bases). The CDR3 length is 13 residues. V was shortened by 6 bases and J by 5 bases, with 13 bases between the two germline ends. The germline V gene has CDR1 SNHLY and CDR2 FYNNEI. CDR3 nucleotides: TGTGCCAGCAGACAGGGTATAGGGGAGACCCAGTACTTC. Amino acids: CASRQGIGETQYF. Based on the CDR3 plus reference TRBV2 and TRBJ2-5, the full variable domain is EPEVTQTPSHQVTQMGQEVILRCVPISNHLYFYWYRQILGQKVEFLVSFYNNEISEKSEIFDDQFSVERPDGSNFTLKIRSTKLEDSAMYFCASRQGIGETQYFGPGTRLLVL.

This clonotype was seen more than once but under ten times. The chain combines TRBV7-2 with TRBJ1-3; D gene ambiguous. The CDR3 covers 15 residues. CDR1 and CDR2 from the germline V gene are SGHTA and FQGNSA. The germline V and J ends were trimmed by 3 bases and 0 bases, with 9 bases remaining between them. Here the CDR3 DNA reads TGTGCCAGCAGCTTGTCCGCTAGCTCTGGAAACACCATATATTTT. Its protein is CASSLSASSGNTIYF. The full variable domain, completed using reference TRBV7-2 and TRBJ1-3, is GAGVSQSPSNKVTEKGKDVELRCDPISGHTALYWYRQSLGQGLEFLIYFQGNSAPDKSGLPSDRFSAERTGGSVSTLTIQRTQQEDSAVYLCASSLSASSGNTIYFGEGSWLTVV.

This rearrangement joins TRBV12-3 or TRBV12-4 to TRBJ2-5; TRBD1 aligns across 9 bases. CDR3 length equals 16 residues. Losses at the gene ends were 6 bases for V and 0 bases for J; bases not matched to a gene: 8. The CDR3 coding sequence is TGTGCCAGCAGCCCGGACAGGGGATATTACCAAGAGACCCAGTACTTC. Amino acids: CASSPDRGYYQETQYF.

This clonotype has just a few counts. This rearrangement joins TRBV6-5 to TRBJ1-5; D not certain. Per germline, CDR1 MNHEY and CDR2 SVGAGI. The V end lost 0 bases, the J end lost 5 bases, and 11 bases lay between the germline ends. The CDR3 is 15 residues long. The CDR3 DNA reads as TGTGCCAGCAGTTACTCTGGGCTGACGGATCAGCCCCAGCATTTT. Translating gives CASSYSGLTDQPQHF.

This chain joins TRBV5-1 and TRBJ1-6; TRBD1 is a possible D gene (6 bases). The CDR3 spans 13 residues. The ends were cut back, 3 bases at V and 7 bases at J, with 8 bases in the middle. CDR1 is SGHRS and CDR2 is YFSETQ in the germline V gene. CDR3 DNA sequence: TGCGCCAGCAGCTCAGGGGAAAATTCACCCCTCCACTTT. This codes for CASSSGENSPLHF.